Listed below are T cell receptor beta chains from one sample, sequenced in a study of blood T cell repertoires in COVID-19. Some clones are missing from TCRdb's copy, which holds only in-frame ones; the method was immunoSEQ multiplex PCR. The table shows 93,000 or so clones, with 75% to 90% occurring only once. Source material: peripheral blood. These receptors were obtained from a human donor in a cohort sampled during active or convalescent COVID-19. Each CDR3 is given with its conserved first and last residue. Each record gives: J gene, D gene, CDR3 length, clone size, V gene, CDR3 DNA, CDR3 protein. A D gene is named only where the DNA matches it firmly. Not all rows give a size; the values are once, few, many and, for expanded clones, a class.

j_gene: TRBJ1-3
d_gene: .
len: 15
abundance: .
v_gene: TRBV13
CDR3nt: TGTGCCAGCACCTACAGGACAGACTCTGGAAACACCATATATTTT
CDR3aa: CASTYRTDSGNTIYF

j_gene: TRBJ2-4
d_gene: .
len: 16
abundance: .
v_gene: TRBV19
CDR3nt: TGTCAAACAGGGGGCGCGGGAGGGCTAGCCAAAAACATTCAGTACTTC
CDR3aa: CQTGGAGGLAKNIQYF

j_gene: TRBJ1-1
d_gene: .
len: 12
abundance: .
v_gene: TRBV28
CDR3nt: TGTGCCAGCAGGGCGGGAAACACTGAAGCTTTCTTT
CDR3aa: CASRAGNTEAFF

j_gene: TRBJ1-1
d_gene: .
len: 15
abundance: .
v_gene: TRBV7-9
CDR3nt: TGTGCCAGCAGCTTAGGATCGGGGGAGAACACTGAAGCTTTCTTT
CDR3aa: CASSLGSGENTEAFF

j_gene: TRBJ1-2
d_gene: TRBD1
len: 13
abundance: .
v_gene: TRBV12-5
CDR3nt: TGTGCTAGTGGTTTCGCGACAGGGATCGGCTACACCTTC
CDR3aa: CASGFATGIGYTF

j_gene: TRBJ2-7
d_gene: TRBD2
len: 15
abundance: .
v_gene: TRBV9
CDR3nt: TGTGCCAGCAGCGTAGGGGGCGAGCGGGGGAGCGAGCAGTACTTC
CDR3aa: CASSVGGERGSEQYF

j_gene: TRBJ2-3
d_gene: TRBD2
len: 14
abundance: .
v_gene: TRBV9
CDR3nt: TGTGCCAGCAGCGCAGGGTCGGGAGGAGATACGCAGTATTTT
CDR3aa: CASSAGSGGDTQYF

j_gene: TRBJ2-1
d_gene: TRBD1
len: 15
abundance: .
v_gene: TRBV7-2
CDR3nt: TGTGCCAGCAGCTTAGGGGGACAGGGATTAGATGAGCAGTTCTTC
CDR3aa: CASSLGGQGLDEQFF

j_gene: TRBJ2-7
d_gene: .
len: 11
abundance: .
v_gene: TRBV18
CDR3nt: TGTGCCAGCTCTCAGGGGTACGAGCAGTACTTC
CDR3aa: CASSQGYEQYF

j_gene: TRBJ1-2
d_gene: TRBD1
len: 14
abundance: .
v_gene: TRBV2
CDR3nt: TGTGCCAGCAGTTCGGGACAGGGGAACTATGGCTACACCTTC
CDR3aa: CASSSGQGNYGYTF

j_gene: TRBJ1-4
d_gene: TRBD1
len: 15
abundance: few
v_gene: TRBV28
CDR3nt: TGTGCCAGCAGTTACGGGGACAGAAGAAATGAAAAACTGTTTTTT
CDR3aa: CASSYGDRRNEKLFF

j_gene: TRBJ2-1
d_gene: TRBD2
len: 17
abundance: .
v_gene: TRBV3-1/TRBV3-2
CDR3nt: TGTGCCAGCAGCCAAGTTTCGAACGGGGGGGCCAACAATGAGCAGTTCTTC
CDR3aa: CASSQVSNGGANNEQFF

j_gene: TRBJ1-3
d_gene: .
len: 17
abundance: .
v_gene: TRBV6-6
CDR3nt: TGTGCCAGCAGTCGCACACGACAGACCCAAGATGGAAACACCATATATTTT
CDR3aa: CASSRTRQTQDGNTIYF

j_gene: TRBJ1-5
d_gene: TRBD1
len: 14
abundance: .
v_gene: TRBV19
CDR3nt: TGTGCCAGTAGTCCATCGACAGGGAATCAGCCCCAGCATTTT
CDR3aa: CASSPSTGNQPQHF

j_gene: TRBJ2-7
d_gene: TRBD2
len: 13
abundance: .
v_gene: TRBV3-1/TRBV3-2
CDR3nt: TGTGCCAGCAGCCCCGTAGCGGGCTACGAGCAGTACTTC
CDR3aa: CASSPVAGYEQYF

j_gene: TRBJ1-2
d_gene: .
len: 13
abundance: .
v_gene: TRBV19
CDR3nt: TGTGCCAGTAGTCTCGGGACACACTATGGCTACACCTTC
CDR3aa: CASSLGTHYGYTF

j_gene: TRBJ1-5
d_gene: .
len: 12
abundance: .
v_gene: TRBV12-3/TRBV12-4
CDR3nt: TGTGCCAGCAGTCCAGGGGATCAGCCCCAGCATTTT
CDR3aa: CASSPGDQPQHF

j_gene: TRBJ2-3
d_gene: TRBD2
len: 16
abundance: .
v_gene: TRBV7-2
CDR3nt: TGTGCCAGCAGCTCCCCCCGGGGACTAGATGGGGGTACGCAGTATTTT
CDR3aa: CASSSPRGLDGGTQYF

j_gene: TRBJ1-5
d_gene: TRBD1
len: 18
abundance: .
v_gene: TRBV2
CDR3nt: TGTGCCAGCAGTCGGACAGGCCTCAGTAATTATAGCAATCAGCCCCAGCATTTT
CDR3aa: CASSRTGLSNYSNQPQHF

j_gene: TRBJ1-5
d_gene: .
len: 15
abundance: .
v_gene: TRBV6-5
CDR3nt: TGTGCCAGCAGCCTTACAGGGTCCGGCAATCAGCCCCAGCATTTT
CDR3aa: CASSLTGSGNQPQHF

j_gene: TRBJ1-2
d_gene: TRBD1
len: 14
abundance: .
v_gene: TRBV5-6
CDR3nt: TGTGCCAGCAGCTTCGGACAGGCCACGCGTGGCTACACCTTC
CDR3aa: CASSFGQATRGYTF

j_gene: TRBJ2-6
d_gene: .
len: 16
abundance: .
v_gene: TRBV27
CDR3nt: TGTGCCAGCAGTTTATCGACCGGGAGCGGGGCCAACGTCCTGACTTTC
CDR3aa: CASSLSTGSGANVLTF

j_gene: TRBJ2-5
d_gene: TRBD2
len: 14
abundance: .
v_gene: TRBV29-1
CDR3nt: TGCAGCCTAAAACTAGCGGGGTTAGGGGAGACCCAGTACTTC
CDR3aa: CSLKLAGLGETQYF

j_gene: TRBJ1-5
d_gene: .
len: 15
abundance: .
v_gene: TRBV19
CDR3nt: TGTGCCAGTACCTCCCCGGAGAGGGGGTATCAGCCCCAGCATTTT
CDR3aa: CASTSPERGYQPQHF

j_gene: TRBJ1-6
d_gene: TRBD1
len: 15
abundance: .
v_gene: TRBV14
CDR3nt: TGTGCCAGCAGCCGCGCCGGGACAGGGAATTCACCCCTCCACTTT
CDR3aa: CASSRAGTGNSPLHF

j_gene: TRBJ2-3
d_gene: .
len: 15
abundance: few
v_gene: TRBV14
CDR3nt: TGTGCCAGCAGCAGGGCGTTTGGGGGCCAAGATACGCAGTATTTT
CDR3aa: CASSRAFGGQDTQYF

j_gene: TRBJ2-7
d_gene: TRBD2
len: 15
abundance: .
v_gene: TRBV19
CDR3nt: TGTGCCAGTAGGGACCTAGCGGGGGGGCCCGACGAGCAGTACTTC
CDR3aa: CASRDLAGGPDEQYF

j_gene: TRBJ2-5
d_gene: TRBD2
len: 14
abundance: .
v_gene: TRBV7-2
CDR3nt: TGTGCCAGCAGCCTGACTAGCGGGGGAGAGACCCAGTACTTC
CDR3aa: CASSLTSGGETQYF

j_gene: TRBJ2-1
d_gene: .
len: 13
abundance: .
v_gene: TRBV5-1
CDR3nt: TGCGCCAGCAGCTTGGCGTTTCTCAATGAGCAGTTCTTC
CDR3aa: CASSLAFLNEQFF

j_gene: TRBJ2-3
d_gene: .
len: 13
abundance: .
v_gene: TRBV6-5
CDR3nt: TGTGCCAGCAAGGGGGGGGTTAGAGATACGCAGTATTTT
CDR3aa: CASKGGVRDTQYF

j_gene: TRBJ1-3
d_gene: .
len: 14
abundance: .
v_gene: TRBV9
CDR3nt: TGTGCCAGCAGTCGGGGGATAGGTGGAAACACCATATATTTT
CDR3aa: CASSRGIGGNTIYF

j_gene: TRBJ1-5
d_gene: .
len: 16
abundance: .
v_gene: TRBV4-1
CDR3nt: TGCGCCAGCAGCCAAGATGGTCGGGTATTCAATCAGCCCCAGCATTTT
CDR3aa: CASSQDGRVFNQPQHF

j_gene: TRBJ1-4
d_gene: TRBD1
len: 14
abundance: .
v_gene: TRBV7-9
CDR3nt: TGTGCCAGCAGCAACGGACAGGGCGATGAAAAACTGTTTTTT
CDR3aa: CASSNGQGDEKLFF

j_gene: TRBJ2-7
d_gene: .
len: 13
abundance: few
v_gene: TRBV7-2
CDR3nt: TGTGCCAGCAGCACACCCAGCTCCTACGAGCAGTACTTC
CDR3aa: CASSTPSSYEQYF

j_gene: TRBJ1-6
d_gene: .
len: 13
abundance: .
v_gene: TRBV5-1
CDR3nt: TGCGCCAGCAGCTTGGCAGGGAAAATAGCCCTCCACTTT
CDR3aa: CASSLAGKIALHF

j_gene: TRBJ1-2
d_gene: TRBD1
len: 13
abundance: .
v_gene: TRBV5-4
CDR3nt: TGTGCCAGCAGCGTACAGGGGGTCTATGGCTACACCTTC
CDR3aa: CASSVQGVYGYTF

j_gene: TRBJ2-5
d_gene: TRBD1
len: 14
abundance: .
v_gene: TRBV7-7
CDR3nt: TGTGCTAGCAGCTCGGACAGGGGGCTGGAGACCCAGTACTTC
CDR3aa: CASSSDRGLETQYF

j_gene: TRBJ2-2
d_gene: .
len: 14
abundance: .
v_gene: TRBV7-9
CDR3nt: TGTGCCAGCAGCTTGGGGGCCCTCACCGGGGAGCTGTTTTTT
CDR3aa: CASSLGALTGELFF

j_gene: TRBJ1-6
d_gene: .
len: 15
abundance: many
v_gene: TRBV4-3
CDR3nt: TGCGCCAGCAGCCAGGGGTGGCAGGGTAGTTCACCCCTCCACTTT
CDR3aa: CASSQGWQGSSPLHF

j_gene: TRBJ1-4
d_gene: .
len: 16
abundance: .
v_gene: TRBV27
CDR3nt: TGTGCCAGCAGCAGCACAGGGCAGGGTACTAATGAAAAACTGTTTTTT
CDR3aa: CASSSTGQGTNEKLFF

j_gene: TRBJ2-5
d_gene: .
len: 13
abundance: .
v_gene: TRBV10-3
CDR3nt: TGTGCCATCAGTCCCGGGGGAGGAGAGACCCAGTACTTC
CDR3aa: CAISPGGGETQYF

j_gene: TRBJ1-3
d_gene: TRBD1
len: 14
abundance: .
v_gene: TRBV20-1
CDR3nt: TGCAGTGCTAGTCCGACAGGGTCTGGAAACACCATATATTTT
CDR3aa: CSASPTGSGNTIYF

j_gene: TRBJ1-6
d_gene: .
len: 15
abundance: .
v_gene: TRBV28
CDR3nt: TGTGCCAGCAGCCAGGTGTCCCCCTATAATTCACCCCTCCACTTT
CDR3aa: CASSQVSPYNSPLHF

j_gene: TRBJ2-7
d_gene: TRBD2
len: 12
abundance: .
v_gene: TRBV7-9
CDR3nt: TGTGCCAGCAGCTTAGCAAGTGGGAGGGAGTACTTC
CDR3aa: CASSLASGREYF

j_gene: TRBJ1-1
d_gene: TRBD1
len: 15
abundance: once
v_gene: TRBV6-5
CDR3nt: TGTGCCAGCAGACAGGGGGCCCGTCGGAACACTGAAGCTTTCTTT
CDR3aa: CASRQGARRNTEAFF

j_gene: TRBJ2-7
d_gene: .
len: 16
abundance: .
v_gene: TRBV9
CDR3nt: TGTGCCAGCAGCAAAAGAAATACCGTCGGAGACTACGAGCAGTACTTC
CDR3aa: CASSKRNTVGDYEQYF

j_gene: TRBJ1-6
d_gene: .
len: 15
abundance: .
v_gene: TRBV4-2
CDR3nt: TGTGCCAGCAGCCAAGACAGGGGTGCTTATTCACCCCTCCACTTT
CDR3aa: CASSQDRGAYSPLHF

j_gene: TRBJ1-4
d_gene: TRBD1
len: 17
abundance: .
v_gene: TRBV24-1
CDR3nt: TGTGCCACCAGTGATTCGGACAGGGGTGCGGCTAATGAAAAACTGTTTTTT
CDR3aa: CATSDSDRGAANEKLFF

j_gene: TRBJ2-7
d_gene: TRBD1
len: 15
abundance: .
v_gene: TRBV4-1
CDR3nt: TGCGCCAGCAGCCAGAGGGGACAGGCGCACTACGAGCAGTACTTC
CDR3aa: CASSQRGQAHYEQYF

j_gene: TRBJ1-3
d_gene: .
len: 15
abundance: few
v_gene: TRBV9
CDR3nt: TGTGCCAGCAGCGGTAGTAGGGAGGCCGGAAACACCATATATTTT
CDR3aa: CASSGSREAGNTIYF